This T cell receptor beta chain was observed in a study of Graves' ophthalmopathy and Graves' hyperthyroidism. For the study at large: Sampling took place at initial diagnosis, with peripheral blood obtained before any treatment.

Pregnant or lactating patients and those with other autoimmune diseases or uncontrolled infections were excluded. Diagnoses were established from clinical symptoms, serum thyroxine, TRAb, thyroid ultrasound and orbital computed tomography. From fresh peripheral blood, 8.5 to 10 ml in volume, the PBMCs were obtained. Researchers took RNA transcripts and amplified TCR beta CDR3 regions from them. A first-round RT-PCR used HTBI primers, followed by a second-round multiplex PCR. TCRdb ran MiXCR on the multiplex PCR reads and lists one entry per CDR3 protein. The data contain hundreds of thousands of distinct CDR3 sequences, roughly 20% of them singletons. Many counts were recorded for this clonotype. CDR3 size: 15 residues. Germline CDR1 and CDR2: LGHDT and YNNKEL (reference sequence). Deletions cut 0 bases from V and 1 base from J, with 9 bases between.

This chain joins TRBV3-1 and TRBJ1-2, with a weak D call TRBD1 (6 bases). The TCR comes from a woman between 18 and 30 years old with stable Graves' hyperthyroidism. Some clones in this sample may be carry-over from other donors' samples. Specimen: peripheral blood. The CDR3 reads CASSQDSRGNYGYTF. CDR3 nucleotides: TGTGCCAGCAGCCAAGATAGCAGGGGTAACTATGGCTACACCTTC.